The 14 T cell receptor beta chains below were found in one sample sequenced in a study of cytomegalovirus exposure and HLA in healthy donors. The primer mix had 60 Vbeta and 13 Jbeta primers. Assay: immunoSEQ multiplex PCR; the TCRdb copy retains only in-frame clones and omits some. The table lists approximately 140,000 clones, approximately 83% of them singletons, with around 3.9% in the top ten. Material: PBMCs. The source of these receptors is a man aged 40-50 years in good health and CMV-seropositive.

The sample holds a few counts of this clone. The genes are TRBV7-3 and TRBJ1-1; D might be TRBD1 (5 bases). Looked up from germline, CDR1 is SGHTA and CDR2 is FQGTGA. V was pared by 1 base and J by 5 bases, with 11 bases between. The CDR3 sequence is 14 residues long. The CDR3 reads CASSLKGQGTEAFF. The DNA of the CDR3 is TGTGCCAGCAGCTTAAAAGGCCAGGGAACTGAAGCTTTCTTT.

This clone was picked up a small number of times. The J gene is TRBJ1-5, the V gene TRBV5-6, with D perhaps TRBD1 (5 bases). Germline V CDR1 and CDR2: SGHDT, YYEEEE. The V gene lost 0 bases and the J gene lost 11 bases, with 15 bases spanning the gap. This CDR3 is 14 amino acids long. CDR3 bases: TGTGCCAGCAGCTTGGAGGGGAGGAACATGGCCCAGCATTTT. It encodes CASSLEGRNMAQHF.

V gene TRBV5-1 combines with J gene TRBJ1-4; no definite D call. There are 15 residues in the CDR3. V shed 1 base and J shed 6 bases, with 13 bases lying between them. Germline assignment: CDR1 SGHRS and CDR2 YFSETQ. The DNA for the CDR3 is TGCGCCAGCAGCTTGCTTGAGGGTGTAGATGAAAAACTGTTTTTT. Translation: CASSLLEGVDEKLFF.

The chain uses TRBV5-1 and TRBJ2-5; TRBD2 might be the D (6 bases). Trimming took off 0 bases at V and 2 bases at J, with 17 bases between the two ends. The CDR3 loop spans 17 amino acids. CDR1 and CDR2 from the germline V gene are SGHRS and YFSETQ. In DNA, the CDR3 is TGCGCCAGCAGCTTGGTAGGTTTACACCGGGGGCAAGAGACCCAGTACTTC. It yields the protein CASSLVGLHRGQETQYF.

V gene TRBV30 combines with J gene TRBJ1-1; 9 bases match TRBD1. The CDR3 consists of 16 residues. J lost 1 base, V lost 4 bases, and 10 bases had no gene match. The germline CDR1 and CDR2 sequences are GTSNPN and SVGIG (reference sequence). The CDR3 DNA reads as TGTGCCTGGAACCGTTCTCCGGGACAGGGGAACACTGAAGCTTTCTTT. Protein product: CAWNRSPGQGNTEAFF.

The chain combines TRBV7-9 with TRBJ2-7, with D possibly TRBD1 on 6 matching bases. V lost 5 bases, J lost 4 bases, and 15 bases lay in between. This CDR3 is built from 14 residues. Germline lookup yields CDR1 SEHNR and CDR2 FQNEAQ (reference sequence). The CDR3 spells CASSKGYQGYEQYF. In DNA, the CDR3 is TGTGCCAGCAGCAAGGGGTATCAGGGGTACGAGCAGTACTTC.

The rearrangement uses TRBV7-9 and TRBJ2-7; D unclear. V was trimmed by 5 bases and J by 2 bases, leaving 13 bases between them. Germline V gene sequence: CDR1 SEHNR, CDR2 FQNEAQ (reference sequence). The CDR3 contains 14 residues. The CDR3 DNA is TGTGCCAGCAGCCCCCAGTTAGCCCCCTACGAGCAGTACTTC. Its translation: CASSPQLAPYEQYF.

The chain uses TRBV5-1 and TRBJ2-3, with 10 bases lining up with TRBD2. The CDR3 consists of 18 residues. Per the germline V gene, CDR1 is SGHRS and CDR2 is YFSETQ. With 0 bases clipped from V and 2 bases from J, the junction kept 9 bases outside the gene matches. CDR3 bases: TGCGCCAGCAGCTTGGAGCCGGGACTAGCGCTATCCACAGATACGCAGTATTTT. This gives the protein CASSLEPGLALSTDTQYF.

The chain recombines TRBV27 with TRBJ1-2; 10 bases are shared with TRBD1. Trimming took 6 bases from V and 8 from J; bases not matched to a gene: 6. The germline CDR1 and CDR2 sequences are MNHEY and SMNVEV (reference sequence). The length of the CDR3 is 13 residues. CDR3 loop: CASRWDRGFGYTF. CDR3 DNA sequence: TGTGCCAGCAGGTGGGACAGGGGTTTCGGCTACACCTTC.

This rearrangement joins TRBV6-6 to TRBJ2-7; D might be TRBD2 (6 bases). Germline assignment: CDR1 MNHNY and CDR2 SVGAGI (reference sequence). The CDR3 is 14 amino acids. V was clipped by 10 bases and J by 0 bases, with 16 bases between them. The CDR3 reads CAMGRGLNSYEQYF. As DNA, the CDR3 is TGTGCCATGGGCCGGGGACTCAACTCCTACGAGCAGTACTTC.

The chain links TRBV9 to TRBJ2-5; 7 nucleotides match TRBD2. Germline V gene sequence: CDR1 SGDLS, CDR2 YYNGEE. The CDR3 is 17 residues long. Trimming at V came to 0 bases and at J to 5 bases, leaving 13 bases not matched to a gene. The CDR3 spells CASSVVRGGGTVETQYF. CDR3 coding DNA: TGTGCCAGCAGCGTAGTTCGCGGGGGAGGAACCGTGGAGACCCAGTACTTC.

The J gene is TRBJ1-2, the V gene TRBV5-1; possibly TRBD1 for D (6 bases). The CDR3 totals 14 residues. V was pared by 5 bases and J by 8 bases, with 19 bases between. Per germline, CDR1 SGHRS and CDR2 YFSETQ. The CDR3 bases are TGCGCCAGCAGACTGGAGGGGGGGCGATGGGGCTACACCTTC. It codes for CASRLEGGRWGYTF.

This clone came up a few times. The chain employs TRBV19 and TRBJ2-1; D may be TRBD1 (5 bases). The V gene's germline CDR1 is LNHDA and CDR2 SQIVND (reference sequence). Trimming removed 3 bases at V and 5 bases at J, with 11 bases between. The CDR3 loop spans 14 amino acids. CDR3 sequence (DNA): TGTGCCAGTAGTATCCCCAGGGTCCACAATGAGCAGTTCTTC. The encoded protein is CASSIPRVHNEQFF.

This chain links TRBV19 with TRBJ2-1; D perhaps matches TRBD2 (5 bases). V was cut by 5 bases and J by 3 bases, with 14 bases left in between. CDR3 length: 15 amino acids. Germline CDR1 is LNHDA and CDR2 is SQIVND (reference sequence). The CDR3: CASSSIEGVYNEQFF. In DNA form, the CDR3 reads TGTGCCAGTAGTTCCATTGAGGGAGTCTACAATGAGCAGTTCTTC.